This TCR beta chain stems from a study of radiation and T cells in renal cell carcinoma. Time point specified: blood 2 weeks post-SBRT. Treatment noted: 15 Gy SBRT to primary tumor, nephrectomy 4 weeks later. Produced via immunoSEQ multiplex PCR; TCRdb's table is partial and in-frame only. The sample carries some 130,000 clones, approximately 78% recorded once. This clone has a single count. The CDR3 extends over 11 amino acids. The germline V and J ends were trimmed by 5 bases and 4 bases, with 6 bases remaining between them. CDR1 is SEHNR and CDR2 is FQNEAQ in the germline V gene (reference sequence).

The gene calls are TRBV7-9 and TRBJ2-7; D unclear. Sequencing used blood, obtained from a patient whose treatment included radiotherapy and nephrectomy. The origin of this receptor is a woman aged 55-75 years with renal cell carcinoma. CDR3 nucleotide sequence: TGTGCCAGCAGCCCTAATTACGAGCAGTACTTC. It is translated as CASSPNYEQYF.